This T cell receptor beta chain was sequenced for a study of regulatory T cells in long-lasting Graves disease. Documented time point: newly diagnosed GD, antithyroid drugs for less than 3 months. Extracted RNA from PBMCs served as the source of the TCR library. The V gene lost 2 bases and the J gene lost 9 bases, with 20 bases spanning the gap. This CDR3 has 16 amino acids. Per the germline V gene, CDR1 is MRHNA and CDR2 is SNTAGT. This clonotype appeared a few times. Arm-PCR with iRepertoire HTBI primers amplified the CDR3 regions for these TCR beta libraries. TCRdb reanalysed the multiplex PCR reads using MiXCR and keeps one entry per CDR3 protein. The sample lists under 700,000 distinct CDR3 sequences, about 16% seen once, with 25% in the top ten. The sample was also linked to a second study, of T cells in Graves' hyperthyroidism and ophthalmopathy.

The chain joins TRBV6-4 to TRBJ2-1; the D is unclear. This sequence was found in a woman aged 35-60 years with Graves disease. This specimen was peripheral blood mononuclear cells (PBMCs), taken at new diagnosis, from a patient treated with antithyroid drugs. DNA for the CDR3: TGTGCCAGCAGTGACGGCGATTCCCCTTTCTTGGGTGAGCAGTTCTTC. Amino acid sequence: CASSDGDSPFLGEQFF.